This entry is about one TCR beta chain. This record comes from a study of control samples from healthy donors and cancer patients. V dropped 6 bases and J dropped 2 bases, with 10 bases sitting between them. CDR1 is SNHLY and CDR2 is FYNNEI in the germline V gene. The CDR3 contains 14 residues. Generated by immunoSEQ multiplex PCR, the TCRdb table keeps only in-frame clones and is missing some. The sample contains about 92,000 clones, 82% of which appear only once. The clonotype originates from a woman in her sixties in good health. The rearrangement links TRBV2 to TRBJ1-4; the D is unclear. The specimen sequenced was blood. The CDR3 sequence: CASSQSRTNEKLFF. DNA of the CDR3: TGTGCCAGCAGCCAGAGTCGTACTAATGAAAAACTGTTTTTT.